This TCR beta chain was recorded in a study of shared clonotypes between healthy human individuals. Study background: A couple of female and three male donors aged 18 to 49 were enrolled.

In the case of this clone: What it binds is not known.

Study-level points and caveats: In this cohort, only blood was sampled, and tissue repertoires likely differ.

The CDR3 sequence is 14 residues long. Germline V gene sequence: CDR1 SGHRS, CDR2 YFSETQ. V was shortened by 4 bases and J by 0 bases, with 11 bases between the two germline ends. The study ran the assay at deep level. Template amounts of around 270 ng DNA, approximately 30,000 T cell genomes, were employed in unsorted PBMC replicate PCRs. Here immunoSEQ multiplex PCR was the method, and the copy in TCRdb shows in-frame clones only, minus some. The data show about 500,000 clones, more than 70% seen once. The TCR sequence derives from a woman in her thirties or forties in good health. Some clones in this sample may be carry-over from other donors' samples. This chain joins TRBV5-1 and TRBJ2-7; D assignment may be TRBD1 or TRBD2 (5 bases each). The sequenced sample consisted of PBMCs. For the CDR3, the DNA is TGCGCCAGCAGCGGGACCGGGCCCTCCTACGAGCAGTACTTC. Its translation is CASSGTGPSYEQYF.